Each of the 32 T cell receptor beta chains below was sequenced from the same sample in a study of radiotherapy plus CTLA-4 blockade in lung cancer. TCRdb keeps only in-frame clones here, not all; method: immunoSEQ multiplex PCR. The sample holds about 120,000 clones, over 80% seen once. The sample consisted of peripheral blood, taken from a patient treated with radiotherapy plus ipilimumab. The receptors were gathered from a human donor with non-small cell lung cancer that progressed on radiotherapy plus ipilimumab.

V gene TRBV18 combines with J gene TRBJ2-5, with D perhaps TRBD1 (6 bases). Germline CDR1 and CDR2: KGHSH and LQKENI. V lost 6 bases, J lost 0 bases, and 14 bases lay in between. This CDR3 comprises 15 residues. CDR3: CASSPVQGYQETQYF. Here the CDR3 DNA reads TGTGCCAGCTCTCCCGTCCAGGGGTACCAAGAGACCCAGTACTTC.

This chain uses TRBV19 with TRBJ2-5, with no clear D. The V gene's germline CDR1 is LNHDA and CDR2 SQIVND (reference sequence). V gave up 5 bases and J gave up 4 bases, with 8 bases separating them. This CDR3 is built from 12 residues. The CDR3 reads CASSPKGETQYF. The CDR3 nucleotides are TGTGCCAGTAGTCCTAAGGGAGAGACCCAGTACTTC.

CDR3 amino acids: CASKSHRDPDANEKLFF. The CDR3 DNA reads as TGTGCCAGTAAATCACACCGGGACCCGGACGCTAATGAAAAACTGTTTTTT. The rearrangement uses TRBV28 and TRBJ1-4; D is possibly TRBD1 (5 bases). Trimming removed 9 bases from V and 3 bases from J, with 23 bases in between. Per germline, CDR1 MDHEN and CDR2 SYDVKM. The CDR3 spans 17 residues.

The chain couples TRBV7-3 to TRBJ2-5, with TRBD2 matching 10 bases. Germline loops: CDR1 SGHTA, CDR2 FQGTGA. V shed 1 base, J shed 5 bases, and the junction held 7 bases outside the gene matches. This CDR3 has 16 residues. CDR3 sequence: CASSLIGSGRIETQYF. For the CDR3, the DNA is TGTGCCAGCAGCTTAATAGGTAGCGGGAGGATTGAGACCCAGTACTTC.

V usage is TRBV19 and J usage is TRBJ1-2; D uncertain. Trimming stripped 7 bases from V and 5 bases from J, with 20 bases between. The V gene's germline CDR1 is LNHDA and CDR2 SQIVND (reference sequence). The CDR3 is made up of 15 amino acids. This chain's CDR3 is CASTSHAVQPYGYTF. DNA of the CDR3: TGTGCCAGTACCTCTCATGCAGTGCAACCTTATGGCTACACCTTC.

The chain has TRBV29-1 and TRBJ1-2, with 9 bases fitting TRBD1. Germline assignment: CDR1 SQVTM and CDR2 ANQGSEA. This CDR3 comprises 15 residues. The V and J ends lost 5 bases and 4 bases, in that order; junction bases with no gene match: 11. DNA for the CDR3: TGCAGCGTTATGGGACAGGGAAGTTTGAGCTATGGCTACACCTTC. Translated, it gives CSVMGQGSLSYGYTF.

V and J are TRBV7-9 and TRBJ1-4; the match to TRBD1 covers 9 bases. The CDR3 is 16 residues long. The J segment lost 4 bases and the V segment lost 4 bases, leaving 7 bases of the junction unmatched. The germline V gene encodes CDR1 SEHNR and CDR2 FQNEAQ (reference sequence). The CDR3 spells CASSSGQGQVNEKLFF. For the CDR3, the DNA is TGTGCCAGCAGCTCCGGACAGGGGCAGGTTAATGAAAAACTGTTTTTT.

This sequence joins TRBV2 and TRBJ1-1; D is ambiguous. This CDR3 is built from 12 residues. Trimming shortened V by 8 bases and J by 0 bases, and 7 bases separated the two germline ends. CDR1 SNHLY and CDR2 FYNNEI come from the germline V gene. The CDR3 spells CASGQMNTEAFF. The CDR3 region has the DNA TGTGCCAGCGGTCAAATGAACACTGAAGCTTTCTTT. Using reference TRBV2 and TRBJ1-1 for the parts outside the CDR3, the full variable domain is EPEVTQTPSHQVTQMGQEVILRCVPISNHLYFYWYRQILGQKVEFLVSFYNNEISEKSEIFDDQFSVERPDGSNFTLKIRSTKLEDSAMYFCASGQMNTEAFFGQGTRLTVV.

This clone was counted once. Its ends do not fully match the called genes, so a read error is possible. This chain uses TRBV14 with TRBJ2-5; D possibly corresponds to TRBD1 (6 bases). The CDR3 contains 13 residues. Germline CDR1 SGHDN, CDR2 FVKESK. This CDR3 is CASSRGNQETQYF. As DNA, the CDR3 is TGTGCCAGCAGCAGGGGGAACCAGGAGACCCAGTACTTC.

J is TRBJ1-2 and V is TRBV5-1, with D unresolved. Germline CDR1 is SGHRS and CDR2 is YFSETQ. V was cut by 5 bases and J by 5 bases, with 13 bases left in between. The CDR3 covers 13 residues. The CDR3 loop reads CASRNPPGYGYTF. The CDR3 bases are TGCGCCAGCAGAAACCCCCCCGGTTATGGCTACACCTTC.

The chain couples TRBV12-5 to TRBJ2-5, with TRBD2 matching over 16 bases. The CDR3 contains 18 residues. J lost 2 bases, V lost 5 bases, and 8 bases had no gene match. The germline gives CDR1 LGHNT, CDR2 FRNRAP. The CDR3 region is CASGHLGLAGGTQETQYF. The CDR3 DNA reads TGTGCTAGTGGTCACCTGGGACTAGCGGGAGGGACTCAAGAGACCCAGTACTTC. The entire variable domain, with the rest obtained from reference TRBV12-5 and TRBJ2-5, is as follows: DARVTQTPRHKVTEMGQEVTMRCQPILGHNTVFWYRQTMMQGLELLAYFRNRAPLDDSGMPKDRFSAEMPDATLATLKIQPSEPRDSAVYFCASGHLGLAGGTQETQYFGPGTRLLVL.

The genes are TRBV19 and TRBJ2-7, with unresolved D. The CDR3 consists of 14 residues. Germline lookup yields CDR1 LNHDA and CDR2 SQIVND (reference sequence). Trimming cost V 3 bases and J 6 bases, with 15 bases left between them. Here the CDR3 DNA reads TGTGCCAGTAGTATCAGTACAGTCTCAGGCGAGCAGTACTTC. Translating it yields CASSISTVSGEQYF.

The chain carries TRBV6-5 and TRBJ1-6, with 7 bases fitting TRBD1. Trimming at V came to 6 bases and at J to 4 bases, leaving 6 bases not matched to a gene. The length of the CDR3 is 15 residues. Germline V gene sequence: CDR1 MNHEY, CDR2 SVGAGI. The CDR3 spells CASRTGTAYNSPLHF. The CDR3, as DNA: TGTGCCAGCAGAACCGGGACAGCGTATAATTCACCCCTCCACTTT.

The chain recombines TRBV21-1 with TRBJ2-7. TRBV21-1 is a listed pseudogene. The CDR3 has 16 residues. This CDR3 is CASSKALGRGRGEQYF. The CDR3 DNA reads TGTGCCAGCAGCAAAGCGCTTGGAAGGGGTCGGGGCGAGCAGTACTTC.

J is TRBJ2-5 and V is TRBV19; 11 bases map to TRBD2. V trimming: 8 bases; J trimming: 4 bases; junction bases outside the gene matches: 9. CDR1 LNHDA and CDR2 SQIVND come from the germline V gene (reference sequence). CDR3 length: 15 amino acids. The CDR3 region has the DNA TGTGCCAGTCAATTAGCGGGAGGGAGGGGAGAGACCCAGTACTTC. Its translation is CASQLAGGRGETQYF.

The chain carries TRBV7-8 and TRBJ1-2, with a possible D match to TRBD1 (5 bases). Germline CDR1 SGHVS, CDR2 FQNEAQ. Trimming pared 5 bases from V and 0 bases from J, leaving 13 bases between. CDR3 size: 15 residues. CDR3 in amino acids: CASSVTGRANYGYTF. In DNA, the CDR3 is TGTGCCAGCAGCGTTACAGGCAGAGCTAACTATGGCTACACCTTC.

This clone was picked up one time. CDR3 nucleotide sequence: TGTGCCAGCTCATCCTGGGACAGCCTTGGCACCGGGGAGCTGTTTTTT. This encodes CASSSWDSLGTGELFF. The rearrangement links TRBV18 to TRBJ2-2; 7 nucleotides agree with TRBD1. Germline CDR1 KGHSH, CDR2 LQKENI. The CDR3 contains 16 residues. Trimming cost V 5 bases and J 4 bases; bases outside gene matches: 10.

The rearrangement uses TRBV7-2 and TRBJ1-1; 10 positions match TRBD1. The J segment lost 5 bases and the V segment lost 4 bases, leaving 1 base of the junction unmatched. This CDR3 is built from 13 residues. Germline-derived CDR1 and CDR2 are SGHTA and FQGNSA. Here the CDR3 DNA reads TGTGCCAGCAGCTGGGACAGGGGTACTGAAGCTTTCTTT. It encodes CASSWDRGTEAFF.

This clone has just one count. The chain recombines TRBV9 with TRBJ1-1; D not resolved. There are 14 residues in the CDR3. CDR1 is SGDLS and CDR2 is YYNGEE in the germline V gene. The V end lost 0 bases, the J end lost 3 bases, and 9 bases lay between the germline ends. This CDR3 is CASSVGALDTEAFF. The CDR3 bases are TGTGCCAGCAGCGTAGGGGCCTTGGACACTGAAGCTTTCTTT.

The rearrangement links TRBV4-2 to TRBJ2-1; 8 bases agree with TRBD2. This CDR3 region has 18 residues. J gave up 1 base and V 0 bases, and 8 bases lay outside the gene matches. Per the germline V gene, CDR1 is LGHNA and CDR2 is YNFKEQ. CDR3 in DNA: TGTGCCAGCAGCCAAGATACGAGCGGGAGTATATCCTACAATGAGCAGTTCTTC. Amino acid sequence: CASSQDTSGSISYNEQFF.

This sequence joins TRBV11-3 and TRBJ2-1; D unresolved. This CDR3 has 15 residues. The ends were cut back, 6 bases at V and 0 bases at J, with 12 bases in the middle. Germline loops: CDR1 SGHNT, CDR2 YENEEA. In DNA form, the CDR3 reads TGTGCCAGCAGTATGTCGATTAGCTCCTACAATGAGCAGTTCTTC. Protein product: CASSMSISSYNEQFF.

This chain uses TRBV19 with TRBJ2-6, with 7 nucleotides matching TRBD1. The germline gives CDR1 LNHDA, CDR2 SQIVND (reference sequence). The CDR3 spans 19 residues. Trimming removed 4 bases from V and 2 bases from J; junction bases left unmatched: 14. The CDR3: CASSTRLRSTGAGANVLTF. Here the CDR3 DNA reads TGTGCCAGTAGTACACGACTCAGGTCCACAGGGGCTGGGGCCAACGTCCTGACTTTC.

This chain links TRBV11-1 with TRBJ2-7, with 7 bases aligning to TRBD2. The J segment lost 5 bases and the V segment lost 8 bases, leaving 0 bases of the junction unmatched. The germline V gene has CDR1 SGHAT and CDR2 FQDESV (reference sequence). This CDR3 comprises 10 residues. The CDR3 here is CASGGDEQYF. For the CDR3, the DNA is TGTGCCAGCGGGGGGGACGAGCAGTACTTC.

This clone was counted a single time. CDR3 coding DNA: TGTGCCTGGAGACATAGCGGGATTACGCAGTATTTT. Protein product: CAWRHSGITQYF. V and J are TRBV30 and TRBJ2-3; TRBD2 matches at 8 bases. This CDR3 spans 12 amino acids. CDR1 and CDR2 from the germline V gene are GTSNPN and SVGIG (reference sequence). With 3 bases clipped from V and 8 bases from J, the junction kept 4 bases outside the gene matches.

The chain is built from TRBV5-1 and TRBJ2-1; 9 bases map to TRBD2. Germline V CDR1 and CDR2: SGHRS, YFSETQ. V gave up 7 bases and J gave up 4 bases; unmatched junction bases: 12. The CDR3 consists of 16 residues. Here the CDR3 reads CASGREGPIPYNEQFF. As DNA, the CDR3 is TGCGCCAGCGGGCGGGAGGGCCCAATACCTTACAATGAGCAGTTCTTC.

V gene TRBV5-1 combines with J gene TRBJ2-3; D is possibly TRBD1 (6 bases). V was shortened by 3 bases and J by 4 bases, with 18 bases between the two germline ends. Germline V lookup: CDR1 SGHRS, CDR2 YFSETQ. This CDR3 is 16 amino acids long. In DNA form, the CDR3 reads TGCGCCAGCAGCTCGCATATCAACAGGGCCGCAGATACGCAGTATTTT. This encodes CASSSHINRAADTQYF.

This chain uses TRBV7-9 with TRBJ1-3; D is undetermined. Trimming cost V 1 base and J 4 bases, with 14 bases left between them. CDR1 and CDR2 (germline): SEHNR, FQNEAQ (reference sequence). The CDR3 has 16 residues. The CDR3 sequence is CASSLDGRQFGNTIYF. The CDR3 DNA reads as TGTGCCAGCAGCTTAGACGGCCGGCAGTTCGGAAACACCATATATTTT.

The V gene is TRBV4-2, the J gene TRBJ2-3; 8 nucleotides align to TRBD2. The length of the CDR3 is 14 residues. V shed 4 bases and J 12 bases; nucleotides not matched to a gene: 12. Germline-derived CDR1 and CDR2 are LGHNA and YNFKEQ. CDR3 protein: CASSPRGGGPFQYF. CDR3 nucleotides: TGTGCCAGCAGCCCCCGGGGGGGAGGGCCGTTTCAGTATTTT.

V usage is TRBV2 and J usage is TRBJ2-1; TRBD2 is a possible D gene (6 bases). CDR3 length: 15 amino acids. V lost 7 bases to trimming and J lost 0 bases, with 13 bases between them. Germline loops: CDR1 SNHLY, CDR2 FYNNEI. The CDR3 DNA reads as TGTGCCAGCACCGAGGACGGGAGCTCCTACAATGAGCAGTTCTTC. Its translation is CASTEDGSSYNEQFF.

This clone was recorded only once. The CDR3 is CASSFTGPHNEQFF. CDR3 bases: TGTGCCAGCAGCTTTACGGGACCCCACAATGAGCAGTTCTTC. This chain links TRBV7-6 with TRBJ2-1; D tentatively fits TRBD1 or TRBD2 (5 bases each). V was shortened by 3 bases and J by 5 bases, with 11 bases between the two germline ends. The germline V gene has CDR1 SGHVS and CDR2 FNYEAQ. The length of the CDR3 is 14 residues.

The CDR3 protein is CASRLAGGGNNEQFF. DNA of the CDR3: TGTGCCAGTCGACTAGCGGGAGGCGGCAACAATGAGCAGTTCTTC. The chain links TRBV27 to TRBJ2-1; TRBD2 aligns across 13 bases. The CDR3 loop spans 15 amino acids. Germline V CDR1 and CDR2: MNHEY, SMNVEV (reference sequence). V gave up 9 bases and J gave up 5 bases; unmatched junction bases: 7.

J is TRBJ2-3 and V is TRBV29-1; D is unresolved. The CDR3 runs 14 residues. The germline gives CDR1 SQVTM, CDR2 ANQGSEA. Trimming took 1 base from V and 6 from J, leaving 14 bases between them. The chain's CDR3 is CSVEGPIRKDTQYF. The CDR3 nucleotides read TGCAGCGTTGAAGGTCCGATCAGGAAGGATACGCAGTATTTT.